Included here is one T cell receptor beta chain sequence, with context. Its antigen is unknown. The data belong to a study of regulatory T cells in long-lasting Graves disease. Study findings and constraints: Persistent patients shared 2,741 public clonotypes among themselves. Newly diagnosed patients shared fewer, at roughly 1,000. Persistent disease preferred TRBV28, TRBJ1-2 and TRBJ2-5; new disease, TRBV20-1 and TRBJ2-1.

Noted time point: persistent/refractory GD, antithyroid drugs over 5 years with positive TRAb. Preparation of the TCR library used RNA extracted from PBMCs. Germline V gene data show CDR1 as SGHTS and CDR2 as YDEGEE. Trimming took 0 bases from V and 10 from J, leaving 11 bases between them. This CDR3 is built from 14 residues. The TCR beta library used iRepertoire HTBI primers with Arm-PCR amplification of CDR3. TCRdb analysed the multiplex PCR reads with MiXCR anew, one entry per CDR3 protein. The sample shows 300,000 to 500,000 distinct CDR3 sequences, roughly 20% of them seen only once. The sample was peripheral blood mononuclear cells (PBMCs), taken when the disease was refractory, from a patient treated with antithyroid drugs. The rearrangement links TRBV5-8 to TRBJ1-6; D is possibly TRBD1 (5 bases). The TCR was taken from a female donor with Graves disease. The CDR3 DNA follows: TGTGCCAGCAGCTTGGCCAGTGGGGGATCACCCCTCCACTTT. This gives the protein CASSLASGGSPLHF.